A single sample gave rise to the 3 T cell receptor beta chains below, sequenced in a study of OX40 agonist ivuxolimab in advanced cancers. The repertoire was sequenced with immunoSEQ multiplex PCR; TCRdb's copy has only in-frame clones and lacks some. Of some 83,000 clones listed, less than 85% are singletons. The starting material was CD4+ or CD8+ T cells sorted from blood, obtained in a trial of the OX40 agonist ivuxolimab. Receptors originate from an adult with an advanced solid tumor such as melanoma, head and neck, liver or kidney cancer.

The rearrangement joins TRBV29-1 to TRBJ1-5; D may be TRBD1 (5 bases). V lost 7 bases to trimming and J lost 5 bases, with 18 bases between them. This CDR3 is 14 amino acids long. CDR1 and CDR2 (germline): SQVTM, ANQGSEA. This CDR3 reads CSATGAQPHQPQHF. CDR3 DNA: TGCAGCGCAACCGGGGCCCAGCCTCATCAGCCCCAGCATTTT.

The rearrangement joins TRBV5-1 to TRBJ2-7; 8 positions agree with TRBD1. The ends lost 3 bases at V and 2 bases at J; junction bases unmatched: 7. Per germline, CDR1 SGHRS and CDR2 YFSETQ. The CDR3 contains 15 residues. The CDR3 loop reads CASSSRGRAAYEQYF. The CDR3 nucleotides are TGCGCCAGCAGCTCCAGGGGGCGGGCCGCCTACGAGCAGTACTTC.

The rearrangement links TRBV19 to TRBJ2-5; D is uncertain. The CDR3 covers 15 residues. Germline values: CDR1 LNHDA, CDR2 SQIVND (reference sequence). V was shortened by 1 base and J by 4 bases, with 13 bases between the two germline ends. CDR3 sequence: CASSIVPLGLETQYF. The CDR3 DNA is TGTGCCAGTAGTATAGTCCCGCTGGGGTTAGAGACCCAGTACTTC.